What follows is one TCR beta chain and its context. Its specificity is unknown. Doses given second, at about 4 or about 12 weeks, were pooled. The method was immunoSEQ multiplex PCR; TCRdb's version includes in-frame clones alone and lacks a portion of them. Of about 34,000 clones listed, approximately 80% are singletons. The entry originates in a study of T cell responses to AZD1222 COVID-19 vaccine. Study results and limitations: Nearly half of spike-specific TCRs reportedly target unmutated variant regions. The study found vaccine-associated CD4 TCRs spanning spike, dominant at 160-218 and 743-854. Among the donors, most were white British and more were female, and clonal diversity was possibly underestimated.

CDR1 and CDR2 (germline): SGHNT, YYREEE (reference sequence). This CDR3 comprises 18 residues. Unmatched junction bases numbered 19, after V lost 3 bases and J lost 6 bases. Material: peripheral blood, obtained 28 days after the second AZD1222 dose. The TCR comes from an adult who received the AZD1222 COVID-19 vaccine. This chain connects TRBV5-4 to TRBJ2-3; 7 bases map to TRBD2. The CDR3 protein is CASSSSLSGYHWVDTQYF. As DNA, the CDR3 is TGTGCCAGCAGCTCTTCCCTTAGCGGGTACCACTGGGTGGATACGCAGTATTTT.